This entry lists 20 T cell receptor beta chains sequenced from one sample in a study of blood T cells in healthy people across ages. Primers used in a second PCR of roughly 6 to 11 cycles were a sample-barcoded 5' primer and a J-beta primer mix. TCRdb re-called the 5' RACE reads through MiXCR, storing one row per CDR3 protein. The sample includes around 1,000,000 distinct CDR3 sequences, 30% to 40% seen only once; the top ten take approximately 14%. The sequenced sample consisted of blood. The origin of the receptors is a man younger than 35 in good health.

Points on this clonotype: Since a much larger clone is just one base distant, this may be a read error. CDR3 sequence reads: CASSRVEGSTNTQYF. CDR3 sequence (DNA): TGCGCCAGCAGCCGAGTTGAGGGGTCCACAAATACGCAGTATTTT. The chain uses TRBV4-1 and TRBJ2-3; D may be TRBD1 or TRBD2 (5 bases each). This CDR3 has 15 residues. CDR1 MGHRA and CDR2 YSYEKL come from the germline V gene.

This chain uses TRBV28 with TRBJ2-3; the match to TRBD1 covers 7 bases. Germline CDR1 reads MDHEN; CDR2 reads SYDVKM. This CDR3 region has 15 residues. V dropped 6 bases and J dropped 1; count of bases not matched to a gene: 7. The CDR3 spells CASRPDRVRTDTQYF. For the CDR3, the DNA is TGTGCCAGCAGACCTGACAGGGTCCGCACAGATACGCAGTATTTT.

This chain uses TRBV7-2 with TRBJ2-3; 10 bases are shared with TRBD1. Losses at the gene ends were 1 base for V and 4 bases for J; bases not matched to a gene: 11. Per the germline V gene, CDR1 is SGHTA and CDR2 is FQGNSA. CDR3 size: 18 residues. The CDR3 nucleotides read TGTGCCAGCAGCTTAGAGGTTGGGACAGGGGTTCGGGCAGATACGCAGTATTTT. It encodes CASSLEVGTGVRADTQYF.

This clonotype was counted between two and nine times. V and J are TRBV7-9 and TRBJ2-4, with D perhaps being TRBD1 or TRBD2 (5 bases each). Deletions cut 3 bases from V and 0 bases from J, with 12 bases between. Germline-derived CDR1 and CDR2 are SEHNR and FQNEAQ (reference sequence). The CDR3 is made up of 16 amino acids. DNA for the CDR3: TGTGCCAGCAGCTTGGGGGACGCTGTAGCCAAAAACATTCAGTACTTC. This codes for CASSLGDAVAKNIQYF.

The chain links TRBV7-2 to TRBJ2-7, with D perhaps TRBD2 (5 bases). Trimming took off 4 bases at V and 11 bases at J, with 21 bases between the two ends. The germline V gene has CDR1 SGHTA and CDR2 FQGNSA. The CDR3 has 14 residues. CDR3 in amino acids: CASSSTSVASSEYF. DNA for the CDR3: TGTGCCAGCAGCTCCACGAGCGTGGCTAGCTCGGAGTACTTC.

In regard to this clonotype: With a much larger clone just one base away, this may be a read error. J is TRBJ2-3 and V is TRBV2; D unresolved. Germline V gene data show CDR1 as SNHLY and CDR2 as FYNNEI. CDR3 length: 13 residues. Here the CDR3 reads CASSYRQSDAQYF. The DNA for the CDR3 is TGTGCCAGCAGTTACAGACAATCAGATGCGCAGTATTTT.

The chain couples TRBV19 to TRBJ2-1; 7 nucleotides align to TRBD2. The V and J ends lost 4 bases and 6 bases, in that order; junction bases with no gene match: 15. Germline values: CDR1 LNHDA, CDR2 SQIVND (reference sequence). The CDR3 sequence is 17 residues long. The CDR3 here is CASSTILAGALSNEQFF. The CDR3 DNA sequence: TGTGCCAGTAGTACCATATTAGCGGGCGCACTAAGCAATGAGCAGTTCTTC.

There are a few counts of this clonotype. The chain couples TRBV12-3 or TRBV12-4 to TRBJ2-3, with D perhaps TRBD2 (6 bases). Trimming pared 1 base from V and 0 bases from J, leaving 8 bases between. This CDR3 is 15 amino acids long. The CDR3 here is CASSLGTKSTDTQYF. CDR3 nucleotide sequence: TGTGCCAGCAGTTTAGGGACTAAGAGCACAGATACGCAGTATTTT.

Comment on this clonotype: A read error may produce the germline difference seen at one junction end. The chain joins TRBV20-1 to TRBJ1-1, with D unresolved. Germline V gene lookup returns CDR1 DFQATT and CDR2 SNEGSKA (reference sequence). This CDR3 has 15 amino acids. The DNA of the CDR3 is TGCAGTGCTAGAGTTGACGGCAGGACGAACACTGAGGCTTTCTTT. Encoded protein: CSARVDGRTNTEAFF.

CDR3 sequence reads: CAISETGEPLEQYF. CDR3 in DNA: TGTGCCATCAGTGAGACGGGGGAGCCGCTGGAGCAGTACTTC. The chain couples TRBV10-3 to TRBJ2-7; weak D call: TRBD2 (6 bases). CDR3 length equals 14 residues. Per germline, CDR1 ENHRY and CDR2 SYGVKD. Trimming removed 2 bases from V and 7 bases from J, with 15 bases in between.

This clonotype was seen more than once but under ten times. This chain links TRBV4-1 with TRBJ2-4; no clear D gene. Germline V gives CDR1 MGHRA, CDR2 YSYEKL. Trimming pared 0 bases from V and 11 bases from J, leaving 11 bases between. This CDR3 has 13 residues. CDR3 amino acids: CASSQEADSLQYF. CDR3 coding DNA: TGCGCCAGCAGCCAAGAGGCAGACTCCCTTCAGTACTTC.

The rearrangement links TRBV10-3 to TRBJ1-5, with no clear D. V dropped 2 bases and J dropped 1 base, with 3 bases sitting between them. CDR1 ENHRY and CDR2 SYGVKD come from the germline V gene. CDR3 size: 13 residues. The CDR3 reads CAISEMSNQPQHF. CDR3 coding DNA: TGTGCCATCAGTGAGATGAGCAATCAGCCCCAGCATTTT.

The gene calls are TRBV5-1 and TRBJ2-3; no firm D call. The CDR3 spans 14 residues. CDR1 and CDR2 from the germline V gene are SGHRS and YFSETQ. V dropped 0 bases and J dropped 4 bases, with 9 bases sitting between them. Here the CDR3 DNA reads TGCGCCAGCAGCTTGGAAACCGGAGCAGATACGCAGTATTTT. It codes for CASSLETGADTQYF.

This clonotype was counted only a few times. The J gene is TRBJ2-1, the V gene TRBV5-6; D is unclear. The CDR3 consists of 12 residues. Germline values: CDR1 SGHDT, CDR2 YYEEEE. V was cut by 4 bases and J by 8 bases, with 10 bases left in between. The CDR3 spells CASSAIRDEQFF. The CDR3 DNA follows: TGTGCCAGCAGCGCCATTCGGGATGAGCAGTTCTTC.

A few counts support this clonotype. The rearrangement links TRBV10-3 to TRBJ1-1, with TRBD1 matching over 9 bases. The V segment lost 6 bases and the J segment 4 bases; nucleotides outside the gene matches: 6. Germline V lookup: CDR1 ENHRY, CDR2 SYGVKD. The CDR3 spans 14 residues. The CDR3 loop reads CAIRGDRDRTEAFF. CDR3 coding DNA: TGTGCCATCAGGGGGGACAGGGACCGCACTGAAGCTTTCTTT.

CDR3 coding DNA: TGTGCCAGCAGCAGCCTCAATTTACGTGCGGGAGCCAGGATTGAGCAGTTCTTC. It codes for CASSSLNLRAGARIEQFF. The chain carries TRBV6-2 or TRBV6-3 and TRBJ2-1; TRBD2 aligns across 7 bases. V was pared by 6 bases and J by 9 bases, with 23 bases of the junction left unmatched. This CDR3 contains 18 residues. Germline values: CDR1 MNHEY, CDR2 SVGEGT.

This clonotype was recorded only once. V and J are TRBV3-1 and TRBJ1-2; a weak D match, TRBD1 (5 bases). Germline-derived CDR1 and CDR2 are LGHDT and YNNKEL (reference sequence). The length of the CDR3 is 13 residues. V was shortened by 1 base and J by 12 bases, with 15 bases between the two germline ends. This CDR3 is CASSQGSMQGNTF. The CDR3, as DNA: TGTGCCAGCAGCCAAGGATCTATGCAGGGCAACACCTTC.

This clonotype was detected ten times or more. V usage is TRBV4-2 and J usage is TRBJ2-3; 14 bases match TRBD2. Trimming took 3 bases from V and 2 from J; bases not matched to a gene: 7. Germline CDR1 is LGHNA and CDR2 is YNFKEQ. The CDR3 extends over 18 amino acids. In DNA form, the CDR3 reads TGTGCCAGCAGCCACGGGACTAGCGGGGGATCGAACACAGATACGCAGTATTTT. Translating it yields CASSHGTSGGSNTDTQYF.

The rearrangement uses TRBV20-1 and TRBJ2-1; TRBD2 matches 7 bases. This CDR3 region has 15 residues. The germline V gene has CDR1 DFQATT and CDR2 SNEGSKA (reference sequence). The CDR3 DNA sequence: TGCAGGGGGGAATTGGGGGACTACTCCTACAATGAGCAGTTCTTC. It specifies CRGELGDYSYNEQFF.

On this clonotype itself: Germline and junction disagree at one end, which may indicate a read error. The chain recombines TRBV4-1 with TRBJ1-1; D is perhaps TRBD1 (6 bases). The CDR3 length is 14 residues. CDR1 and CDR2 from the germline V gene are MGHRA and YSYEKL. The CDR3 coding sequence is TGCGTCAGCAGCCTCGGGGGCTCGAGGACTGAAGCTTTCTTT. Translating it yields CVSSLGGSRTEAFF.